A single T cell receptor beta chain is shown here with its context. No antigen is known for it. The data belong to a study of CD8 T cells in Susac syndrome. The RNA, 0.5 to 1 ug, was put through reverse transcription using random hexamers. TCRdb redid the calling of the immunoSEQ multiplex PCR reads with MiXCR, one entry per CDR3 protein. Of 95,000 to 150,000 distinct CDR3 sequences listed, roughly 94% were seen once; the top ten hold around 0.28%. The CDR3 has 15 amino acids. The J segment lost 4 bases and the V segment lost 6 bases, leaving 10 bases of the junction unmatched. Overall study results and limits: In Susac syndrome, CD8+ expansion was highest in TEMRA and active disease.

The sequence came from a human donor with Susac syndrome. The chain employs TRBV12-3 or TRBV12-4 and TRBJ2-3; 7 positions agree with TRBD1. The sample was CD8+ T cells from PBMCs. This chain's CDR3 is CASSPRDSKADTQYF. As DNA, the CDR3 is TGTGCCAGCAGCCCCCGGGACAGCAAGGCAGATACGCAGTATTTT.